This TCR beta chain was sequenced in a study of control samples from healthy donors and cancer patients (TCRdb year 2020). Library preparation employed the immunoSEQ multiplex PCR assay. Not all clones reach the TCRdb copy of this immuneACCESS table, which keeps in-frame sequences only. Checked studies attribute under half of the gap to unresolved V genes and leave the rest unexplained. Counted in this sample were 100,000 to 150,000 clones; around 92% of them appeared once. The ten largest clonotypes hold 2% to 2.5% of the sample. The sample holds one count of this clone. Its binding antigen is unknown. Base qualities are not recorded, but no much larger clone differs from it by a single base. CDR1 SEHNR and CDR2 FQNEAQ are derived from the germline V gene (reference sequence). Its CDR3 holds 13 amino acids, cysteine through phenylalanine. The read is trimmed to its CDR3 DNA, 39 bases read in frame from base 1. V loses 5 bases, J loses 0 bases, and the germline ends lie 8 bases apart.

The TCR sequence derives from a woman aged 45 to 65 in good health. Sequencing was carried out using blood. The chain is encoded by TRBV7-9 joined to TRBJ2-7; the D gene identity is not certain. The CDR3 region reads CASSPTPSYEQYF. The sequence in DNA is TGTGCCAGCAGCCCCACACCCTCCTACGAGCAGTACTTC.